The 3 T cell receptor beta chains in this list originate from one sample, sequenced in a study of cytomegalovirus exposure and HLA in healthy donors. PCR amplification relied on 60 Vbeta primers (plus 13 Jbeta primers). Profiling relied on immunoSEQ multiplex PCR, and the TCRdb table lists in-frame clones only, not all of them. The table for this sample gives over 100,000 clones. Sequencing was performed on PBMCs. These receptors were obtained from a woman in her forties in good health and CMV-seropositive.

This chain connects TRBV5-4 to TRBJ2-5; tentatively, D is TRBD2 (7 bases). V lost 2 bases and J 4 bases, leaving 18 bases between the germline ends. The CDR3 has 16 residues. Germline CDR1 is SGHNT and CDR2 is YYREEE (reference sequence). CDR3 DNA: TGTGCCAGCAGCTTAAGACCTCAAGGGGGGGGAGAGACCCAGTACTTC. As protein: CASSLRPQGGGETQYF.

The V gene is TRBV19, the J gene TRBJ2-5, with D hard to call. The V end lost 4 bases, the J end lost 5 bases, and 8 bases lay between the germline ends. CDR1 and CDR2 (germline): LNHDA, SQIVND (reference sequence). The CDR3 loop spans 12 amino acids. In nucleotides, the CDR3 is TGTGCCAGTAGTACCCCTTATGAGACCCAGTACTTC. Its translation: CASSTPYETQYF.

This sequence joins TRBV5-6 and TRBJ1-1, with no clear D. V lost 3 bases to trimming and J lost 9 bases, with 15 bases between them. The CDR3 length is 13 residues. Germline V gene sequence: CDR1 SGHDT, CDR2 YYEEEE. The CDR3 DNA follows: TGTGCCAGCAGCTCTGGTTCCCCGGGGAAAGCTTTCTTT. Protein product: CASSSGSPGKAFF. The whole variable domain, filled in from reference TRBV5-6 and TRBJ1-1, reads DAGVTQSPTHLIKTRGQQVTLRCSPKSGHDTVSWYQQALGQGPQFIFQYYEEEERQRGNFPDRFSGHQFPNYSSELNVNALLLGDSALYLCASSSGSPGKAFFGQGTRLTVV.